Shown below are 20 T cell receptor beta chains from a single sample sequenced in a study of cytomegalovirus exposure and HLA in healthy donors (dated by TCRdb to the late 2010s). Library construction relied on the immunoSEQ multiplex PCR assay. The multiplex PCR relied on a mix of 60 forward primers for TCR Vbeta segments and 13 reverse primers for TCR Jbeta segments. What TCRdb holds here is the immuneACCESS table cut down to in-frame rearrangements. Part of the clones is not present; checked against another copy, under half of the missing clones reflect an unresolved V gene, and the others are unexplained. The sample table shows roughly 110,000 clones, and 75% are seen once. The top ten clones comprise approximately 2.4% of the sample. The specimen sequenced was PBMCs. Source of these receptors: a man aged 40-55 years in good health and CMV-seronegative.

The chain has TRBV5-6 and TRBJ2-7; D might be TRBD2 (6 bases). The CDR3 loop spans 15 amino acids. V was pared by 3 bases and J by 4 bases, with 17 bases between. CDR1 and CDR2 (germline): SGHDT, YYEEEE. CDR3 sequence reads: CASSWDSQNPYEQYF. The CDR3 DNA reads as TGTGCCAGCAGCTGGGACTCTCAAAACCCTTACGAGCAGTACTTC.

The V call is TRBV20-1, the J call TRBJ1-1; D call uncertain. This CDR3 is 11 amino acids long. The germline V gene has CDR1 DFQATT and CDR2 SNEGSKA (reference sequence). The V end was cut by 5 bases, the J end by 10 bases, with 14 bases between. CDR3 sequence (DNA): TGCAGTGCTGCCAGTGCCGGGGTAGCTTTCTTT. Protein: CSAASAGVAFF.

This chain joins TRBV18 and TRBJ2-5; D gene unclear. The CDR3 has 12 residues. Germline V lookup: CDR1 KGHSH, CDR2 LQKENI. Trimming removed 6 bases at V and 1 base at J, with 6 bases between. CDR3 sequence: CASSPTQETQYF. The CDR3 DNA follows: TGTGCCAGCTCTCCTACCCAAGAGACCCAGTACTTC. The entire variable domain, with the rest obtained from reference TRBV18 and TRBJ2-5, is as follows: NAGVMQNPRHLVRRRGQEARLRCSPMKGHSHVYWYRQLPEEGLKFMVYLQKENIIDESGMPKERFSAEFPKEGPSILRIQQVVRGDSAAYFCASSPTQETQYFGPGTRLLVL.

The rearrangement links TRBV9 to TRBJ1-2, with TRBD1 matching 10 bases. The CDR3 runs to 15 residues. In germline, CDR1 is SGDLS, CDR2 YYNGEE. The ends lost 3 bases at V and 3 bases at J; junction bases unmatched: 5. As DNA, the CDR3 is TGTGCCAGCAGCGCCGCCGGGACAGGGGACTATGGCTACACCTTC. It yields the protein CASSAAGTGDYGYTF.

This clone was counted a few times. CDR3 DNA: TGTGCCAGCCAGATTAGCGGGGTCACAGATACGCAGTATTTT. This translates into CASQISGVTDTQYF. This rearrangement joins TRBV7-9 to TRBJ2-3, with 8 positions matching TRBD2. The CDR3 covers 14 residues. V shed 8 bases, J shed 2 bases, and the junction held 6 bases outside the gene matches. From germline, CDR1 is SEHNR and CDR2 FQNEAQ (reference sequence).

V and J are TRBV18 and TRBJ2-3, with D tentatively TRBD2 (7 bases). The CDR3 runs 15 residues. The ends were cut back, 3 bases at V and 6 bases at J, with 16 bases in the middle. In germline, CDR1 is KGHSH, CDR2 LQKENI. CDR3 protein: CASSPSGGPKDTQYF. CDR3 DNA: TGTGCCAGCTCACCCTCCGGGGGGCCGAAGGATACGCAGTATTTT.

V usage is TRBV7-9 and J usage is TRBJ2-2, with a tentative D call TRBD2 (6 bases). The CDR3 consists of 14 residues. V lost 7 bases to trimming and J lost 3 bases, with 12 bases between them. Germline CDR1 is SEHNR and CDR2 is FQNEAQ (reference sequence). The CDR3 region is CASNTPGDTGELFF. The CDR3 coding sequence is TGTGCCAGCAATACTCCGGGGGACACCGGGGAGCTGTTTTTT.

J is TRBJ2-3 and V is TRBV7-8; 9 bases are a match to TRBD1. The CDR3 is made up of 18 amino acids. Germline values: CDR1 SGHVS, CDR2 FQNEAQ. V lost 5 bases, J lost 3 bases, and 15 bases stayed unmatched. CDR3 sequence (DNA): TGTGCCAGCAGCCCTTTTTTTGGGACAGGGAGACCAACAGATACGCAGTATTTT. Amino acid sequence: CASSPFFGTGRPTDTQYF. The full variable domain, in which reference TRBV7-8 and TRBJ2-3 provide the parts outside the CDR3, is GAGVSQSPRYKVAKRGQDVALRCDPISGHVSLFWYQQALGQGPEFLTYFQNEAQLDKSGLPSDRFFAERPEGSVSTLKIQRTQQEDSAVYLCASSPFFGTGRPTDTQYFGPGTRLTVL.

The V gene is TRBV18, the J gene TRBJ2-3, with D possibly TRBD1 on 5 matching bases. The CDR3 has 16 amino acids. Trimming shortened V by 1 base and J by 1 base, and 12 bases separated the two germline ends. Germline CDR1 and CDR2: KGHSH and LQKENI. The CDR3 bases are TGTGCCAGCTCACCACTCTCACCACAGGGCACAGATACGCAGTATTTT. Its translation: CASSPLSPQGTDTQYF.

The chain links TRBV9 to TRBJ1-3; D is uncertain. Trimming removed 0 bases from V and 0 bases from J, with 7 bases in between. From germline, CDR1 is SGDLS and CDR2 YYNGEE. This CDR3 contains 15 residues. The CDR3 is CASSVVADSGNTIYF. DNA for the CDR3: TGTGCCAGCAGCGTAGTGGCAGACTCTGGAAACACCATATATTTT.

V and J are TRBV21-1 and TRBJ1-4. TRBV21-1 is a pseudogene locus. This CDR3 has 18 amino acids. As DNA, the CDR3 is TGTGCCAGCAGCAAAGAGGGTCGCGGCCAGGGAGGTGATGAAAAACTGTTTTTT. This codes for CASSKEGRGQGGDEKLFF.

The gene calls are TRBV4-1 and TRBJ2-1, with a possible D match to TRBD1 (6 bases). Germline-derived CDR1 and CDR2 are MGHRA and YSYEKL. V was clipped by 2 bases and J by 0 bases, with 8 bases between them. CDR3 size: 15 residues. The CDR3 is CASSQSGVSYNEQFF. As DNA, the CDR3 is TGCGCCAGCAGCCAATCAGGGGTCTCCTACAATGAGCAGTTCTTC.

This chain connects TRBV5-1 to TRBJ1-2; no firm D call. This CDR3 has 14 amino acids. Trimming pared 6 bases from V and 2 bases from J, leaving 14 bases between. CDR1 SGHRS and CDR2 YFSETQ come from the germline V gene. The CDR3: CASNPGNWNYGYTF. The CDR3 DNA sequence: TGCGCCAGCAACCCCGGGAACTGGAACTATGGCTACACCTTC. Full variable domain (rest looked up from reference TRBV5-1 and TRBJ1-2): KAGVTQTPRYLIKTRGQQVTLSCSPISGHRSVSWYQQTPGQGLQFLFEYFSETQRNKGNFPGRFSGRQFSNSRSEMNVSTLELGDSALYLCASNPGNWNYGYTFGSGTRLTVV.

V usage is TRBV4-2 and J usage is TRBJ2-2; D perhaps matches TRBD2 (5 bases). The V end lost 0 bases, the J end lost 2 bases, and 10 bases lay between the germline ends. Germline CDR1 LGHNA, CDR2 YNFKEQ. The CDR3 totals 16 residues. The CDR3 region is CASSQDVDYNTGELFF. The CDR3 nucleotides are TGTGCCAGCAGCCAAGATGTCGACTATAACACCGGGGAGCTGTTTTTT.

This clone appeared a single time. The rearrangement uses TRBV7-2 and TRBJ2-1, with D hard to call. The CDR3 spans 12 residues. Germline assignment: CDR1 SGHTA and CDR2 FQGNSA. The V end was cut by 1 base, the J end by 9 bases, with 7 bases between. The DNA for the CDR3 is TGTGCCAGCAGCTTAGGGTTCGGTGAGCAGTTCTTC. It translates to CASSLGFGEQFF. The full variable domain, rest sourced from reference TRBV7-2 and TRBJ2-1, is GAGVSQSPSNKVTEKGKDVELRCDPISGHTALYWYRQSLGQGLEFLIYFQGNSAPDKSGLPSDRFSAERTGGSVSTLTIQRTQQEDSAVYLCASSLGFGEQFFGPGTRLTVL.

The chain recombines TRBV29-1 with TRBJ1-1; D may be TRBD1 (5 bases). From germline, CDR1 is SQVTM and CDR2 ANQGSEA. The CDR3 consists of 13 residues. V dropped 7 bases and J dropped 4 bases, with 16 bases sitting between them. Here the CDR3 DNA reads TGCAGCGCTAAACAGGAAGTTTCCACTGAAGCTTTCTTT. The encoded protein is CSAKQEVSTEAFF.

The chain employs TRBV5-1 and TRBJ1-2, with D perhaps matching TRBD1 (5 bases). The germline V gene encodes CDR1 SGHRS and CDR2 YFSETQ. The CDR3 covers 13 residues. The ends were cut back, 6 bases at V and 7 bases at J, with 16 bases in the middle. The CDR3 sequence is CASTIGQGGGYTF. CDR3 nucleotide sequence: TGCGCCAGCACTATAGGGCAGGGCGGTGGCTACACCTTC.

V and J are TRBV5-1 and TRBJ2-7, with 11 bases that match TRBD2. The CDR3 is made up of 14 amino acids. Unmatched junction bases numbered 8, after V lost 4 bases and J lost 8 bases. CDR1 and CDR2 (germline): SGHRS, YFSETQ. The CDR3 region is CASSPLAGGTKQYF. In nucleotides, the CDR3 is TGCGCCAGCAGCCCTCTAGCGGGGGGTACAAAGCAGTACTTC.

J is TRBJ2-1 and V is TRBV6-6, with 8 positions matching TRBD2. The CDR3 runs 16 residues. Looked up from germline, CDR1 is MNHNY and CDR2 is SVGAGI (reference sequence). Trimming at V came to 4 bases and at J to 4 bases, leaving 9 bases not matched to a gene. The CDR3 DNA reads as TGTGCCAGCAGTTCCCTCACGGGGGGGCAATACAATGAGCAGTTCTTC. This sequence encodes CASSSLTGGQYNEQFF.

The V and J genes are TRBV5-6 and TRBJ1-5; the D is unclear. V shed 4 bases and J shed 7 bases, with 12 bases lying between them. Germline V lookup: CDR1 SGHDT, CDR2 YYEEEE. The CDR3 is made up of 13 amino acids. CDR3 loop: CASSMTGLQPQHF. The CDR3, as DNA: TGTGCCAGCAGCATGACCGGACTGCAGCCCCAGCATTTT.